The text below deals with one T cell receptor beta chain. The junction had 12 bases not matched to a gene; V was cut back by 5 bases and J by 7 bases. Germline V lookup: CDR1 SGHVS, CDR2 FQNEAQ. The CDR3 sequence is 15 residues long. The sample is drawn from a study of blood T cell repertoires in COVID-19. Study information: Collection of acute and convalescent COVID-19 samples took place in the United States, Italy and Spain. From T cells, B-cell-depleted T cells, or PBMCs came the material, which was cDNA or gDNA.

In the original analysis: The authors estimated nucleated cell counts from reference gene primer amplification. Using immunoSEQ multiplex PCR, the repertoire was profiled, and TCRdb retains in-frame clones only, with some absent. V and J calls and clone size follow that table, whereas D and trimming were derived from the DNA. The data contain about 150,000 clones, roughly 72% of them singletons. The rearrangement uses TRBV7-8 and TRBJ1-2, with 8 positions matching TRBD1. The specimen sequenced was peripheral blood. The TCR originated in a woman older than 75 with acute or convalescent COVID-19. CDR3 in amino acids: CASSPRDRFTAGYTF. The DNA for the CDR3 is TGTGCCAGCAGCCCCCGGGACAGGTTTACGGCTGGCTACACCTTC.